Shown below are 25 T cell receptor beta chains from a single sample sequenced in a study of blood T cell repertoires in COVID-19. This table comes from immunoSEQ multiplex PCR, and its TCRdb copy is limited to in-frame clones, with some not included. The sample has 220,000 or so clones, around 84% seen once. What was sequenced was peripheral blood. These receptors were collected from a man aged 25 to 45 with active or convalescent COVID-19.

The chain combines TRBV29-1 with TRBJ2-1; D gene unclear. CDR3 size: 12 residues. V gave up 1 base and J gave up 5 bases, with 6 bases separating them. Germline-derived CDR1 and CDR2 are SQVTM and ANQGSEA. Here the CDR3 DNA reads TGCAGCGTTGAAGCGCGGAACAATGAGCAGTTCTTC. This gives the protein CSVEARNNEQFF.

DNA for the CDR3: TGTGCCAGCAGCTCTCGAACTGGTGGAGTGACCCAGTACTTC. Protein product: CASSSRTGGVTQYF. This rearrangement joins TRBV5-6 to TRBJ2-5; D is unresolved. This CDR3 spans 14 amino acids. Germline V gene sequence: CDR1 SGHDT, CDR2 YYEEEE. V lost 3 bases to trimming and J lost 7 bases, with 16 bases between them.

The chain uses TRBV30 and TRBJ1-5; D gene ambiguous. Trimming took 5 bases from V and 4 from J, leaving 9 bases between them. This CDR3 comprises 12 residues. In germline, CDR1 is GTSNPN, CDR2 SVGIG (reference sequence). CDR3 sequence: CAWSEANQPQHF. Here the CDR3 DNA reads TGTGCCTGGTCGGAGGCAAATCAGCCCCAGCATTTT.

The gene calls are TRBV5-8 and TRBJ1-1; D call uncertain. V lost 7 bases and J lost 7, with 20 bases in between. The CDR3 loop spans 14 amino acids. Germline V gene sequence: CDR1 SGHTS, CDR2 YDEGEE. For the CDR3, the DNA is TGTGCCAGCTCGCTAGAGGTGGCTAGTATTGAAGCTTTCTTT. Translation: CASSLEVASIEAFF.

The chain combines TRBV7-3 with TRBJ1-6; D gene ambiguous. V lost 4 bases, J lost 7 bases, and 17 bases lay in between. This CDR3 region has 16 residues. Looked up from germline, CDR1 is SGHTA and CDR2 is FQGTGA. For the CDR3, the DNA is TGTGCCAGCAGCTCACCTCCCACTGTCCGGAATTCACCCCTCCACTTT. This gives the protein CASSSPPTVRNSPLHF. Based on the CDR3 plus reference TRBV7-3 and TRBJ1-6, the full variable domain is GAGVSQTPSNKVTEKGKYVELRCDPISGHTALYWYRQSLGQGPEFLIYFQGTGAADDSGLPNDRFFAVRPEGSVSTLKIQRTERGDSAVYLCASSSPPTVRNSPLHFGNGTRLTVT.

J is TRBJ2-4 and V is TRBV6-1; possibly TRBD2 for D (5 bases). The CDR3 consists of 16 residues. The germline V and J ends were trimmed by 0 bases and 4 bases, with 13 bases remaining between them. Germline V CDR1 and CDR2: MNHNS, SASEGT. CDR3 sequence: CASSEAGVGGKNIQYF. In DNA form, the CDR3 reads TGTGCCAGCAGTGAAGCCGGGGTTGGCGGTAAAAACATTCAGTACTTC.

The chain joins TRBV6-5 to TRBJ2-7; TRBD2 matches 9 bases. Germline V gives CDR1 MNHEY, CDR2 SVGAGI. V shed 4 bases and J 6 bases; nucleotides not matched to a gene: 10. The CDR3 has 15 amino acids. CDR3 loop: CASSFAGGGAFEQYF. The CDR3 DNA sequence: TGTGCCAGCAGTTTCGCGGGCGGGGGGGCCTTCGAGCAGTACTTC.

V usage is TRBV20-1 and J usage is TRBJ1-5, with D perhaps matching TRBD1 (5 bases). Germline values: CDR1 DFQATT, CDR2 SNEGSKA (reference sequence). V lost 3 bases, J lost 3 bases, and 12 bases lay in between. The CDR3 runs 14 residues. CDR3 protein: CSASAGDFNQPQHF. The CDR3 nucleotides are TGCAGTGCTAGTGCGGGGGATTTCAATCAGCCCCAGCATTTT.

This chain joins TRBV9 and TRBJ1-3; D gene ambiguous. CDR1 is SGDLS and CDR2 is YYNGEE in the germline V gene. This CDR3 is 14 amino acids long. Trimming took off 0 bases at V and 9 bases at J, with 13 bases between the two ends. The CDR3 spells CASSVVASGGTIYF. The CDR3 DNA reads as TGTGCCAGCAGCGTAGTCGCCTCAGGAGGCACCATATATTTT.

The chain links TRBV30 to TRBJ2-7; tentatively, D is TRBD2 (6 bases). Between the trimmed V and J ends, which lost 0 bases and 9 bases, there was a span of 9 bases. From germline, CDR1 is GTSNPN and CDR2 SVGIG (reference sequence). CDR3 size: 11 residues. As DNA, the CDR3 is TGTGCCTGGAGTGTGGGGGGACTGCAGTACTTC. Protein: CAWSVGGLQYF.

The chain recombines TRBV28 with TRBJ2-2, with TRBD1 matching 9 bases. CDR1 is MDHEN and CDR2 is SYDVKM in the germline V gene. V shed 6 bases, J shed 5 bases, and the junction held 7 bases outside the gene matches. There are 15 residues in the CDR3. CDR3 protein: CASSAPGQGTGELFF. The CDR3 DNA follows: TGTGCCAGCAGCGCACCGGGACAGGGTACCGGGGAGCTGTTTTTT.

The chain recombines TRBV7-2 with TRBJ2-1, with D tentatively TRBD1 (6 bases). CDR3 length: 16 amino acids. Germline assignment: CDR1 SGHTA and CDR2 FQGNSA. The V end lost 3 bases, the J end lost 5 bases, and 17 bases lay between the germline ends. The CDR3 bases are TGTGCCAGCAGCTTGAGTAGGGGGATAACTGACAATGAGCAGTTCTTC. Protein sequence: CASSLSRGITDNEQFF.

This sequence joins TRBV27 and TRBJ2-6; D uncertain. Trimming cost V 7 bases and J 0 bases, with 16 bases left between them. Germline V lookup: CDR1 MNHEY, CDR2 SMNVEV (reference sequence). CDR3 length: 17 residues. CDR3 in amino acids: CASTQRKPYSGANVLTF. The CDR3 coding sequence is TGTGCCAGCACCCAGAGGAAACCCTACTCTGGGGCCAACGTCCTGACTTTC.

CDR3 amino acids: CASSPQTGVGYEQYF. The CDR3 nucleotides read TGTGCCAGCTCACCACAAACAGGGGTAGGCTACGAGCAGTACTTC. This chain links TRBV18 with TRBJ2-7; TRBD1 matches 7 bases. CDR3 size: 15 residues. CDR1 and CDR2 from the germline V gene are KGHSH and LQKENI. The V gene end was trimmed by 1 base and the J gene end by 3 bases; junction bases not matched to a gene: 6.

The CDR3 reads CASSLTRTGYGELFF. CDR3 DNA: TGTGCCAGCAGCTTAACCCGGACAGGGTACGGGGAGCTGTTTTTT. The chain joins TRBV11-2 to TRBJ2-2; TRBD1 aligns across 8 bases. In germline, CDR1 is SGHAT, CDR2 FQNNGV. The CDR3 is made up of 15 amino acids. The J segment lost 7 bases and the V segment lost 2 bases, leaving 6 bases of the junction unmatched.

The chain joins TRBV28 to TRBJ1-4; 9 bases match TRBD1. After removal of 5 bases from V and 10 bases from J, the junction contained 11 bases not matched to a gene. The CDR3 sequence is 15 residues long. In germline, CDR1 is MDHEN, CDR2 SYDVKM. CDR3 amino acids: CASSQPTGGVGKLFF. CDR3 nucleotides: TGTGCCAGCAGTCAACCCACAGGGGGCGTAGGAAAACTGTTTTTT.

The rearrangement uses TRBV4-2 and TRBJ2-7, with 13 bases identical to TRBD2. J gave up 2 bases and V 2 bases, and 3 bases lay outside the gene matches. Looked up from germline, CDR1 is LGHNA and CDR2 is YNFKEQ. The CDR3 has 16 amino acids. CDR3 sequence: CASSQSTSGGAYEQYF. The CDR3 bases are TGTGCCAGCAGCCAATCCACTAGCGGGGGGGCCTACGAGCAGTACTTC.

This chain uses TRBV29-1 with TRBJ2-3, with D maybe TRBD2 (7 bases). Per germline, CDR1 SQVTM and CDR2 ANQGSEA. Trimming stripped 4 bases from V and 4 bases from J, with 18 bases between. The CDR3 contains 15 residues. CDR3 sequence reads: CSVADSGGPADTQYF. The CDR3 DNA reads TGCAGCGTTGCAGATTCCGGGGGGCCTGCAGATACGCAGTATTTT.

The rearrangement joins TRBV5-1 to TRBJ2-5; 9 nucleotides align to TRBD2. This CDR3 comprises 17 residues. With 4 bases clipped from V and 5 bases from J, the junction kept 15 bases outside the gene matches. CDR1 is SGHRS, CDR2 YFSETQ, per germline. The CDR3 DNA is TGCGCCAGCAGCCCCCAAAGCGGGAGGCCCTTTCTGGAGACCCAGTACTTC. Translating gives CASSPQSGRPFLETQYF.

The V and J genes are TRBV2 and TRBJ2-2, with 9 bases identical to TRBD1. This CDR3 spans 15 amino acids. With V trimmed by 6 bases and J by 5 bases, 7 bases remained unmatched. Germline-derived CDR1 and CDR2 are SNHLY and FYNNEI. The CDR3 loop is CASRRDRVWTGELFF. CDR3 sequence (DNA): TGTGCCAGCAGACGGGACAGGGTCTGGACCGGGGAGCTGTTTTTT. Full variable domain (outside the CDR3, taken from reference TRBV2 and TRBJ2-2): EPEVTQTPSHQVTQMGQEVILRCVPISNHLYFYWYRQILGQKVEFLVSFYNNEISEKSEIFDDQFSVERPDGSNFTLKIRSTKLEDSAMYFCASRRDRVWTGELFFGEGSRLTVL.

The chain recombines TRBV7-9 with TRBJ2-1; unclear D gene. CDR1 and CDR2 (germline): SEHNR, FQNEAQ (reference sequence). This CDR3 spans 14 amino acids. V was clipped by 1 base and J by 7 bases, with 11 bases between them. CDR3 nucleotide sequence: TGTGCCAGCAGCTTAGATAACTACCAGAATGAGCAGTTCTTC. Translating gives CASSLDNYQNEQFF.

The chain joins TRBV28 to TRBJ1-3; D may be TRBD1 (6 bases). V lost 6 bases, J lost 2 bases, and 14 bases lay in between. The germline CDR1 and CDR2 sequences are MDHEN and SYDVKM. The CDR3 sequence is 15 residues long. CDR3 bases: TGTGCCAGCAGAAATACAGGGCGCACTGGAAACACCATATATTTT. Its translation: CASRNTGRTGNTIYF.

The chain couples TRBV21-1 to TRBJ2-5; the table gives TRBD1 as D, unverified against the DNA. TRBV21-1 has pseudogene status. CDR3 size: 15 residues. This chain's CDR3 is CASSNEGRGKETQYF. The CDR3, as DNA: TGTGCCAGCAGCAATGAGGGCAGGGGGAAAGAGACCCAGTACTTC.

This clone was recorded a few times. The chain recombines TRBV28 with TRBJ1-2; 8 bases match TRBD1. Unmatched junction bases numbered 15, after V lost 5 bases and J lost 7 bases. Germline CDR1 is MDHEN and CDR2 is SYDVKM. The CDR3 is made up of 16 amino acids. As DNA, the CDR3 is TGTGCCAGCAGTGAGGGACAGGCGATCGGAACGACTGGCTACACCTTC. Translating it yields CASSEGQAIGTTGYTF.

The gene calls are TRBV28 and TRBJ1-2; D gene uncertain. Deletions cut 2 bases from V and 6 bases from J, with 7 bases between. Germline V gene sequence: CDR1 MDHEN, CDR2 SYDVKM. The CDR3 is 12 residues long. The CDR3 DNA sequence: TGTGCCAGCAGTTTACGTATTCATGGCTACACCTTC. Its translation: CASSLRIHGYTF.